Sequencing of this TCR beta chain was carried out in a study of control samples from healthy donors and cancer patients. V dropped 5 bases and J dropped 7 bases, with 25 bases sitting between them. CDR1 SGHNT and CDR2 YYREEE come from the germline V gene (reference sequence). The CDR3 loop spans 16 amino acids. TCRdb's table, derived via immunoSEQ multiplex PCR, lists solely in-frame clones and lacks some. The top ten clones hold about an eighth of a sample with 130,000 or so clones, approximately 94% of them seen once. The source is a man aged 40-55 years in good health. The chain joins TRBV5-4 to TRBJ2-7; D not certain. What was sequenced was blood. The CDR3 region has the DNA TGTGCCAGCAGTTTCGGGTACGGTCTTGGGAATGTGGAGCAGTACTTC. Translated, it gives CASSFGYGLGNVEQYF.